The sequence of this T cell receptor beta chain was determined in a study of post-analysis software for immune sequencing data. A word on this clonotype: Its antigen is unknown.

Unique molecular identifiers had been added to the TCR beta cDNA libraries. TCRdb fed the PCR reads into MiXCR, producing one record per CDR3 protein. The sample records hundreds of thousands of distinct CDR3 sequences, 53% being singletons. The CDR3 length is 17 residues. Germline CDR1 SGHRS, CDR2 YFSETQ. J gave up 0 bases and V 4 bases, and 4 bases lay outside the gene matches. Study-level points and caveats: Controls had significantly higher normalized Chao1 diversity than multiple sclerosis patients. Higher frequency in patients than in controls was seen for roughly five TRBV segments, with TRBV5-6, TRBV5-1 and TRBV20-1 among them.

Material: blood. The clonotype comes from a girl aged 10-17 years with multiple sclerosis. V gene TRBV5-1 combines with J gene TRBJ2-3, with TRBD2 matching 14 bases. CDR3 sequence: CASSPGLAGGSTDTQYF. The CDR3, as DNA: TGCGCCAGCAGCCCTGGACTAGCGGGGGGTAGCACAGATACGCAGTATTTT.